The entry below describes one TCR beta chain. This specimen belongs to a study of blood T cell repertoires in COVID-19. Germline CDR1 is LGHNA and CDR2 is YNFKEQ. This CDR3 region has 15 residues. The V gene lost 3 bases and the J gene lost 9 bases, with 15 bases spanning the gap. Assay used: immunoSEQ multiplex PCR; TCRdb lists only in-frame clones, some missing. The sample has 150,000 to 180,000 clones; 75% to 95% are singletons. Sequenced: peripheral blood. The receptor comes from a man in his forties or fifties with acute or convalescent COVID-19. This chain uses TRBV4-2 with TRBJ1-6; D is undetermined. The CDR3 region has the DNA TGTGCCAGCAGCCAGCGGGCCCTGGAAGGTTCACCCCTCCACTTT. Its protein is CASSQRALEGSPLHF.